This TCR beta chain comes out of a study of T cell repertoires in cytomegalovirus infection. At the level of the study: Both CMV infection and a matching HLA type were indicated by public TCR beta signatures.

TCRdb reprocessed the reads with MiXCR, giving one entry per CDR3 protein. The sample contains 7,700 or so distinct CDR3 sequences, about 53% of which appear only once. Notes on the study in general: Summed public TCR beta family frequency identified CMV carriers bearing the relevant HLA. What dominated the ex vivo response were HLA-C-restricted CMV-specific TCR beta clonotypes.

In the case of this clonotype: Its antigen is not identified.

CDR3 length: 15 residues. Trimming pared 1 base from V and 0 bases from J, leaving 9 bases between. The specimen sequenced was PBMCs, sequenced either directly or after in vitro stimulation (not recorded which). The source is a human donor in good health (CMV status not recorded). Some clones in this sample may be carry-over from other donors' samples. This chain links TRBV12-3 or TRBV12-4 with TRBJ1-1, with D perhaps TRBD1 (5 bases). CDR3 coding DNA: TGTGCCAGCAGTTTAGAGGCAGGGATGAACACTGAAGCTTTCTTT. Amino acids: CASSLEAGMNTEAFF.